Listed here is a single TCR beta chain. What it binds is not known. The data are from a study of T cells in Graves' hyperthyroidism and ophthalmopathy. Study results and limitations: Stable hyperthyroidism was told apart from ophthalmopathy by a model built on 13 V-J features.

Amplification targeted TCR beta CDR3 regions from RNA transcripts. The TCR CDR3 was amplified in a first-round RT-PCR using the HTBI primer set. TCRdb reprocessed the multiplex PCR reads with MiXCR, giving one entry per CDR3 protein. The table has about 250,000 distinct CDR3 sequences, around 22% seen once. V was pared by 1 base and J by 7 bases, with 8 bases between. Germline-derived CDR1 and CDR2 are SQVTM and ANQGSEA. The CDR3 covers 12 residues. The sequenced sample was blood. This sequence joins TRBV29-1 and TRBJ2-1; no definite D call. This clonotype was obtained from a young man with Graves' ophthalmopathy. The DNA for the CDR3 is TGCAGCGTTGAAGGGTATAGGAATGAGCAGTTCTTC. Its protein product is CSVEGYRNEQFF.